The clone carrying this TCR beta chain was counted a few times. Its target is unknown. This sample is part of a study of T cell repertoires in cytomegalovirus infection. Study context: Public TCR beta signatures provided an indication of both CMV infection and a matching HLA type.

TCRdb itself ran the reads through MiXCR, one entry per CDR3 protein. This table holds around 550,000 distinct CDR3 sequences, around 27% found once. There are 18 residues in the CDR3. Trimming left V 2 bases short and J 3 bases short, with 22 bases between. Per germline, CDR1 SGHVS and CDR2 FNYEAQ. Regarding the study as a whole: HLA-C-restricted CMV clonotypes gave the most frequent clonotype in two of eight donors.

The genes are TRBV7-6 and TRBJ2-5; tentatively, D is TRBD2 (7 bases). The clonotype originates from a human donor in good health (CMV status not recorded). Some clones in this sample may be carry-over from other donors' samples. The sequenced material came from PBMCs. As DNA, the CDR3 is TGTGCCAGCAGCTTATATCCACGGGGGGCCCGGCGGAAAGAGACCCAGTACTTC. This sequence encodes CASSLYPRGARRKETQYF.